This passage covers 22 T cell receptor beta chains from one sample sequenced in a study of spatial heterogeneity in lung cancer. Study-wide findings and caveats: Mutation tallies in tumors tracked expanded intratumoral alpha and beta TCR counts.

Their target antigens are unknown. TCRdb recomputed calls from the 5' RACE reads with MiXCR, one row per CDR3 protein. The repertoire holds 20,000 to 30,000 distinct CDR3 sequences, approximately 9.5% seen once, with about 7.7% in the top ten. Regarding time point: sample taken at primary tumor resection. The sequencing here drew on lung tumor tissue, taken at surgery. These receptors originate from a male donor with early-stage non-small cell lung cancer.

This clonotype appeared many times. V and J are TRBV20-1 and TRBJ2-5; possibly TRBD1 for D (5 bases). The length of the CDR3 is 13 residues. V lost 3 bases to trimming and J lost 3 bases, with 11 bases between them. Germline values: CDR1 DFQATT, CDR2 SNEGSKA (reference sequence). CDR3: CSASRTSKETQYF. In nucleotides, the CDR3 is TGCAGTGCTAGTCGGACATCGAAAGAGACCCAGTACTTC.

This clonotype has a count of ten or more. The J gene is TRBJ2-7, the V gene TRBV20-1; 7 nucleotides agree with TRBD2. Losses at the gene ends were 3 bases for V and 2 bases for J; bases not matched to a gene: 7. This CDR3 is built from 14 residues. Germline CDR1 reads DFQATT; CDR2 reads SNEGSKA (reference sequence). The CDR3 sequence: CSASNPSGTYEQYF. CDR3 sequence (DNA): TGCAGTGCTAGTAACCCCAGCGGGACCTACGAGCAGTACTTC.

The V gene is TRBV7-3, the J gene TRBJ2-1; 11 nucleotides match TRBD2. J gave up 4 bases and V 4 bases, and 6 bases lay outside the gene matches. CDR1 SGHTA and CDR2 FQGTGA come from the germline V gene. The CDR3 has 16 amino acids. This CDR3 is CASSWLAGGTYNEQFF. As DNA, the CDR3 is TGTGCCAGCAGCTGGCTAGCGGGGGGTACATACAATGAGCAGTTCTTC. Full variable domain (missing parts from reference TRBV7-3 and TRBJ2-1): GAGVSQTPSNKVTEKGKYVELRCDPISGHTALYWYRQSLGQGPEFLIYFQGTGAADDSGLPNDRFFAVRPEGSVSTLKIQRTERGDSAVYLCASSWLAGGTYNEQFFGPGTRLTVL.

The table lists this clonotype with many counts. The V call is TRBV5-1, the J call TRBJ2-5, with a possible D match to TRBD2 (6 bases). The ends were cut back, 0 bases at V and 4 bases at J, with 16 bases in the middle. Germline assignment: CDR1 SGHRS and CDR2 YFSETQ. This CDR3 has 16 residues. This chain's CDR3 is CASSLEYGGMRETQYF. The CDR3, as DNA: TGCGCCAGCAGCTTGGAATATGGGGGGATGAGAGAGACCCAGTACTTC.

This clonotype turned up a few times. The chain links TRBV27 to TRBJ2-6, with 12 bases identical to TRBD1. V lost 6 bases and J lost 1; bases outside the gene matches: 4. The CDR3 sequence is 17 residues long. Germline V gives CDR1 MNHEY, CDR2 SMNVEV (reference sequence). CDR3 sequence: CASRGQGARSGANVLTF. For the CDR3, the DNA is TGTGCCAGCAGGGGACAGGGGGCGAGATCTGGGGCCAACGTCCTGACTTTC.

V and J are TRBV9 and TRBJ1-3; D unclear. Trimming pared 0 bases from V and 0 bases from J, leaving 7 bases between. Germline CDR1 and CDR2: SGDLS and YYNGEE. The CDR3 loop spans 15 amino acids. The CDR3 DNA is TGTGCCAGCAGCGTAGATTCCGTCTCTGGAAACACCATATATTTT. Encoded protein: CASSVDSVSGNTIYF.

The rearrangement joins TRBV7-2 to TRBJ2-7; D is uncertain. Trimming shortened V by 5 bases and J by 1 base, and 12 bases separated the two germline ends. Germline V lookup: CDR1 SGHTA, CDR2 FQGNSA. The CDR3 is made up of 14 amino acids. The CDR3 region is CASSLSALSYEQYF. CDR3 nucleotides: TGTGCCAGCAGCCTAAGCGCCTTATCCTACGAGCAGTACTTC.

This clonotype was seen ten or more times. Here the CDR3 DNA reads TGTGCCAGCAGCTTAACCGGACAGGTTGAAAAACTGTTTTTT. This encodes CASSLTGQVEKLFF. This chain links TRBV7-9 with TRBJ1-4; TRBD1 aligns across 7 bases. The CDR3 is made up of 14 amino acids. The germline V gene has CDR1 SEHNR and CDR2 FQNEAQ (reference sequence). V gave up 2 bases and J gave up 7 bases; unmatched junction bases: 4. The variable domain in full, with the rest retrieved from reference TRBV7-9 and TRBJ1-4, is DTGVSQNPRHKITKRGQNVTFRCDPISEHNRLYWYRQTLGQGPEFLTYFQNEAQLEKSRLLSDRFSAERPKGSFSTLEIQRTEQGDSAMYLCASSLTGQVEKLFFGSGTQLSVL.

This clonotype was recorded a few times. The chain recombines TRBV5-1 with TRBJ2-2; D remains unclear. V was shortened by 4 bases and J by 3 bases, with 13 bases between the two germline ends. The CDR3 loop spans 15 amino acids. CDR1 SGHRS and CDR2 YFSETQ come from the germline V gene. For the CDR3, the DNA is TGCGCCAGCAGCGAGACGGGTCGGGACACCGGGGAGCTGTTTTTT. It encodes CASSETGRDTGELFF.

This clonotype was recorded at least ten times. The DNA of the CDR3 is TGTGCCAGCAGCTTGGGACAGCTAGCGGGGGGGCTTCGAGATACGCAGTATTTT. The encoded protein is CASSLGQLAGGLRDTQYF. The rearrangement joins TRBV5-8 to TRBJ2-3; 12 nucleotides agree with TRBD2. J was trimmed by 5 bases and V by 0 bases; bases with no gene match: 10. This CDR3 region has 18 residues. CDR1 SGHTS and CDR2 YDEGEE come from the germline V gene.

In its sample, this clonotype ranks as medium-sized (0.01 to 0.1%). The gene calls are TRBV27 and TRBJ2-3; D remains ambiguous. This CDR3 comprises 14 residues. The germline V gene has CDR1 MNHEY and CDR2 SMNVEV (reference sequence). Trimming pared 6 bases from V and 0 bases from J, leaving 10 bases between. The CDR3 reads CASSVQLSTDTQYF. As DNA, the CDR3 is TGTGCCAGCAGCGTCCAGCTCAGCACAGATACGCAGTATTTT.

This clonotype was found many times. The V gene is TRBV24-1, the J gene TRBJ2-3, with D hard to call. This CDR3 has 16 residues. Germline V gene sequence: CDR1 KGHDR, CDR2 SFDVKD. Trimming stripped 4 bases from V and 4 bases from J, with 17 bases between. This CDR3 reads CATSDLDPVGADTQYF. For the CDR3, the DNA is TGTGCCACCAGTGACCTGGACCCGGTGGGCGCAGATACGCAGTATTTT.

In this sample, this clonotype turned up many times. This chain connects TRBV29-1 to TRBJ2-1; D not resolved. The CDR3 covers 11 residues. V lost 2 bases and J lost 10, with 9 bases in between. In germline, CDR1 is SQVTM, CDR2 ANQGSEA. The CDR3 reads CSVEPGREQFF. As DNA, the CDR3 is TGCAGCGTTGAACCCGGCAGAGAGCAGTTCTTC.

The chain combines TRBV5-8 with TRBJ2-5; D gene ambiguous. Trimming removed 1 base from V and 5 bases from J, with 3 bases in between. This CDR3 has 11 residues. Germline V CDR1 and CDR2: SGHTS, YDEGEE. CDR3 residues: CASSLRETQYF. DNA of the CDR3: TGTGCCAGCAGCTTGCGGGAGACCCAGTACTTC.

This clonotype came up many times. The chain recombines TRBV3-1 with TRBJ2-7; possible D gene TRBD1, 6 bases. Germline loops: CDR1 LGHDT, CDR2 YNNKEL (reference sequence). CDR3 length: 14 residues. The V end was cut by 2 bases, the J end by 6 bases, with 14 bases between. CDR3 in DNA: TGTGCCAGCAGCCAATCTAATAAGGGGGTCGAGCAGTACTTC. Translated, it gives CASSQSNKGVEQYF.

This clonotype has a handful of counts. This chain connects TRBV27 to TRBJ2-1; tentatively, D is TRBD2 (6 bases). The CDR3 loop spans 16 amino acids. V gave up 5 bases and J gave up 0 bases, with 14 bases separating them. The V gene's germline CDR1 is MNHEY and CDR2 SMNVEV (reference sequence). The CDR3 here is CASSPPDYNSYNEQFF. Here the CDR3 DNA reads TGTGCCAGCAGTCCGCCGGACTACAACTCCTACAATGAGCAGTTCTTC.

Judged by abundance, this clonotype is medium-sized. The J gene is TRBJ1-4, the V gene TRBV28, with D possibly TRBD1 on 5 matching bases. The CDR3 is 14 residues long. Trimming removed 5 bases from V and 3 bases from J, with 10 bases in between. CDR1 is MDHEN and CDR2 is SYDVKM in the germline V gene. In DNA, the CDR3 is TGTGCCAGCAGTGGGACCGTCCCTAATGAAAAACTGTTTTTT. Residues: CASSGTVPNEKLFF.

This clonotype was detected a few times. V and J are TRBV21-1 and TRBJ2-3. TRBV21-1 is described as a pseudogene. The length of the CDR3 is 16 residues. CDR3 protein: CASSKAAKPSTDTQYF. The CDR3 region has the DNA TGTGCCAGCAGCAAAGCGGCCAAGCCTAGCACAGATACGCAGTATTTT.

This clonotype has at least ten counts. V and J are TRBV5-1 and TRBJ1-3; D gene unclear. Per germline, CDR1 SGHRS and CDR2 YFSETQ. This CDR3 spans 13 amino acids. V lost 4 bases, J lost 3 bases, and 8 bases lay in between. The chain's CDR3 is CASSQDGGNTIYF. The CDR3 DNA sequence: TGCGCCAGCAGCCAGGACGGTGGAAACACCATATATTTT.

Notes on this clonotype: It may be a read error: a sequence one base away is much more abundant. The CDR3 end shows no conserved phenylalanine or tryptophan, and so a read error is likely. This sequence joins TRBV7-9 and TRBJ1-6; TRBD1 agrees at 8 bases. The V gene's germline CDR1 is SEHNR and CDR2 FQNEAQ (reference sequence). The CDR3 totals 14 residues. V was pared by 5 bases and J by 8 bases, with 5 bases of the junction left unmatched. CDR3 loop: CASSPDRAHSPLHS. CDR3 coding DNA: TGTGCCAGCAGCCCGGACAGGGCACATTCACCCCTCCACTCT.

This clonotype showed up many times. The rearrangement uses TRBV7-9 and TRBJ2-7; 7 positions agree with TRBD2. This CDR3 region has 15 residues. The germline gives CDR1 SEHNR, CDR2 FQNEAQ (reference sequence). Losses at the gene ends were 1 base for V and 4 bases for J; bases not matched to a gene: 7. The chain's CDR3 is CASSLVSQGGYEQYF. The CDR3 region has the DNA TGTGCCAGCAGCTTAGTCTCGCAGGGAGGGTACGAGCAGTACTTC. Full variable domain (rest looked up from reference TRBV7-9 and TRBJ2-7): DTGVSQNPRHKITKRGQNVTFRCDPISEHNRLYWYRQTLGQGPEFLTYFQNEAQLEKSRLLSDRFSAERPKGSFSTLEIQRTEQGDSAMYLCASSLVSQGGYEQYFGPGTRLTVT.

On this clonotype itself: Sequence at one end of the junction differs from germline and may be a read error. The chain carries TRBV3-1 and TRBJ2-4, with TRBD1 identical over 8 bases. CDR1 LGHDT and CDR2 YNNKEL come from the germline V gene (reference sequence). CDR3 length equals 14 residues. The DNA for the CDR3 is TGTGCCAGCAGCCTCCAGGGGGCCGGAAACATTCTGTACTTC. It specifies CASSLQGAGNILYF.